This T cell receptor (beta chain) comes out of a study of T-cell reconstitution after alpha-beta-depleted transplantation in children. Study-level points and caveats: Reports say that about two months after transplant, the alpha-beta T cells came out of several hundred graft clones that had expanded. It was surviving recipient T cells and thymic progenitors that gave some patients high TCRbeta diversity at day 60. From newly produced T cells came most of the T-cell counts and diversity one year after transplant.

Germline lookup yields CDR1 MNHEY and CDR2 SVGEGT. The CDR3 length is 16 residues. V dropped 6 bases and J dropped 2; count of bases not matched to a gene: 9. During its preparation, the TCRbeta library received unique molecular identifiers. Using its own MiXCR run on the PCR reads, TCRdb lists one record per CDR3 protein. The sample carries about 980,000 distinct CDR3 sequences, roughly 29% recorded once. Points on this clonotype: The antigen is undetermined.

Sequencing was performed on PBMCs, mostly from graft donor cells, taken 360 days after TCRalphabeta/CD19-depleted stem cell transplant. This clonotype was obtained from a boy younger than two who had a stem cell transplant for SCID, so the T cells may come from the graft donor. The chain has TRBV6-2 or TRBV6-3 and TRBJ2-1, with 8 bases fitting TRBD2. Here the CDR3 reads CASRPLYSGTYNEQFF. CDR3 bases: TGTGCCAGCAGACCACTTTATAGCGGGACCTACAATGAGCAGTTCTTC.